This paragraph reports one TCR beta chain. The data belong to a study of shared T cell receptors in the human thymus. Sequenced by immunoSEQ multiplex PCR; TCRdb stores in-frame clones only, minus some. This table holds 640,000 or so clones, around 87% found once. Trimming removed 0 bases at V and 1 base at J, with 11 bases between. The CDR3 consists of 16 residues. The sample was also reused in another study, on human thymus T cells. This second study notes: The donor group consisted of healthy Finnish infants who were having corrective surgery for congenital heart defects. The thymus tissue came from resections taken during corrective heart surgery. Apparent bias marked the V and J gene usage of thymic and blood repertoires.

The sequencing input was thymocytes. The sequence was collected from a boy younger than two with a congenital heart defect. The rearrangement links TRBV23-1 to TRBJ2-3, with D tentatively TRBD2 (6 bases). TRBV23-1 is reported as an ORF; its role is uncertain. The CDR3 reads CASSQSVTGGTDTQYF. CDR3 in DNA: TGCGCCAGCAGTCAATCTGTTACGGGGGGCACAGATACGCAGTATTTT.